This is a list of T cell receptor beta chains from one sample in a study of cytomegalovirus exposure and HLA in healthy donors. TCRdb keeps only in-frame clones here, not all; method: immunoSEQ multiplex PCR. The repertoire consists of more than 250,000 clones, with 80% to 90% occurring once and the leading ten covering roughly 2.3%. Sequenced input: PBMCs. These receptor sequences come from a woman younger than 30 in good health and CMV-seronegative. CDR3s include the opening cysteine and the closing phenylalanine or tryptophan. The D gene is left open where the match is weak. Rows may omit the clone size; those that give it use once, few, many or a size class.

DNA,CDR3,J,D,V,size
TGTGCCAGCAGTTACTCCGGAAGGCGGTGGCCGACTGAAGCTTTCTTT,CASSYSGRRWPTEAFF,TRBJ1-1,-,TRBV6-5,-
TGTGCCAGCAGTTATCATGCCGGGGAGCGGGGGACCTCCTACGAGCAGTACTTC,CASSYHAGERGTSYEQYF,TRBJ2-7,TRBD2,TRBV27,-
TGTGCCAGCAGCTTGGCCTCAGGGAACGAGCAGTACTTC,CASSLASGNEQYF,TRBJ2-7,-,TRBV5-6,-
TGTGCCAGCAGCCTGCGGGGGGGCCTGGGTAATGAGCAGTTCTTC,CASSLRGGLGNEQFF,TRBJ2-1,TRBD2,TRBV11-2,-
TGTGCCAGCAGCTTAGACGCGAGTAATGAGCAGTTCTTC,CASSLDASNEQFF,TRBJ2-1,-,TRBV11-3,-
TGTGCCAGCGCGCGGGGATCTAATGAAAAACTGTTTTTT,CASARGSNEKLFF,TRBJ1-4,-,TRBV18,few
TGCGCCAGCAGCTTAGACAGGGGGAACACTGAAGCTTTCTTT,CASSLDRGNTEAFF,TRBJ1-1,TRBD1,TRBV5-1,-
TGTGCCAGTAGTGCCGGGACAGGCTTTAACCTGTTTTTT,CASSAGTGFNLFF,TRBJ1-4,TRBD1,TRBV19,-
TGTGCCAGCAGCTTAGGGCCGACTAGCGGGGGGGCTGGCTATGAGCAGTTCTTC,CASSLGPTSGGAGYEQFF,TRBJ2-1,TRBD2,TRBV7-3,-
TGTGCCAGCAGGACCCCTACAGGGGCCAACACTGAAGCTTTCTTT,CASRTPTGANTEAFF,TRBJ1-1,TRBD1,TRBV5-4,once
TGCGCCAGCATGAATTTGCAGGACTATGGCTACACCTTC,CASMNLQDYGYTF,TRBJ1-2,-,TRBV10-2,-
TGTGCCAGCAGCCGGACTAGCGGGGGCACAGATACGCAGTATTTT,CASSRTSGGTDTQYF,TRBJ2-3,TRBD2,TRBV6-4,-
TGTGCCAGCAGTCCGGGACAGGGGTACAATGAGCAGTTCTTC,CASSPGQGYNEQFF,TRBJ2-1,TRBD1,TRBV2,-
TGTGCCAGCAGTTTCGTGGCTAGCGGGGGGAAGTACGAGCAGTACTTC,CASSFVASGGKYEQYF,TRBJ2-7,TRBD2,TRBV27,-
TGTGCCAGCCAACAGGGTCTAAGCCAGCCTAATGAAAAACTGTTTTTT,CASQQGLSQPNEKLFF,TRBJ1-4,-,TRBV6-6,-
TGTGCCAGCAGTGTGGCAGAGGGCGAGCAGTACTTC,CASSVAEGEQYF,TRBJ2-7,-,TRBV25-1,-
TGTGCCAGCAGTTTAAACCAGGGGGCTAACTATGGCTACACCTTC,CASSLNQGANYGYTF,TRBJ1-2,TRBD1,TRBV27,-
TGCGCCAGCAGCTTGACCGCGGGAGGTAATTCACCCCTCCACTTT,CASSLTAGGNSPLHF,TRBJ1-6,-,TRBV5-1,-
TGTGCCAGTAGTCCCCAGCGGGGAGTCAACGAAAAACTGTTTTTT,CASSPQRGVNEKLFF,TRBJ1-4,-,TRBV19,-
TGTGCCAGCAGTGCTCGGGGGGACGGCTCCTATAATTCACCCCTCCACTTT,CASSARGDGSYNSPLHF,TRBJ1-6,-,TRBV2,-
TGCAGTGCTGGTAAAAACAGGGGAGCTTTCTTT,CSAGKNRGAFF,TRBJ1-1,TRBD1,TRBV20-1,-
TGTGCCAGTAGTATCCCCCCCGGCACCATATATTTT,CASSIPPGTIYF,TRBJ1-3,-,TRBV19,-
TGCGCCAGCAGCCAAGGAGTCCAGAGTGCGGTTGACGGCTACACCTTC,CASSQGVQSAVDGYTF,TRBJ1-2,-,TRBV4-1,-
TGCGCCAGCAGCCAAGGGGGGCCAGTTAACTATGGCTACACCTTC,CASSQGGPVNYGYTF,TRBJ1-2,-,TRBV4-1,once
TGCAGCGGCCTGGGGGGGGCCACTGAAGCTTTCTTT,CSGLGGATEAFF,TRBJ1-1,-,TRBV29-1,-
TGCGCCAGCAGCTATGAAAGGACAGGGGATGAAAAACTGTTTTTT,CASSYERTGDEKLFF,TRBJ1-4,TRBD1,TRBV4-1,-
TGCGCCAGCAGCGCGACTAGCGGGGGTGCGTTTCAGACCCAGTACTTC,CASSATSGGAFQTQYF,TRBJ2-5,TRBD2,TRBV5-1,-
TGCAGCGTTGAAGATGGGCAACTGTTTTTT,CSVEDGQLFF,TRBJ1-4,-,TRBV29-1,once
TGTGCCAGCAGCCCCAACGGGGGGGGTGGATTGGAGACCCAGTACTTC,CASSPNGGGGLETQYF,TRBJ2-5,TRBD2,TRBV5-8,once
TGTGCCAGCAGCCAAGATGGACAGGGCAATTCACCCCTCCACTTT,CASSQDGQGNSPLHF,TRBJ1-6,TRBD1,TRBV4-2,-
TGTGCCAGCTCACCCCGTCGGGACAGCGGTGTCTGGGGCTACACCTTC,CASSPRRDSGVWGYTF,TRBJ1-2,TRBD1,TRBV18,-
TGTGCCAGCAGCCCACAGACCCTACAGGGGCCCGCTTTCTTT,CASSPQTLQGPAFF,TRBJ1-1,TRBD1,TRBV6-1,once
TGCGCCAGCGCGTCTAGCGGAACAGATACGCAGTATTTT,CASASSGTDTQYF,TRBJ2-3,TRBD2,TRBV10-1,-
TGTGCCAGCACCAGAGGGGGAGGGGAGACCCAGTACTTC,CASTRGGGETQYF,TRBJ2-5,-,TRBV7-9,-
TGTGCCAGCAGCCCTGACAGGGGAAATGAAAAACTGTTTTTT,CASSPDRGNEKLFF,TRBJ1-4,TRBD1,TRBV7-2,-
TGTGCCAGTAGTATGGTCAGGATCCCTAATGAAAAACTGTTTTTT,CASSMVRIPNEKLFF,TRBJ1-4,-,TRBV19,-
TGCGCCAGCAGGGGCCAGACCCAAGAGACCCAGTACTTC,CASRGQTQETQYF,TRBJ2-5,-,TRBV5-1,-
TGTGCCATCAGTGAGTCGACCAGGGCTGACACTGAAGCTTTCTTT,CAISESTRADTEAFF,TRBJ1-1,-,TRBV10-3,-